One and the same sample provided the 27 T cell receptor beta chains below, sequenced in a study of cytomegalovirus exposure and HLA in healthy donors. The PCR was carried out with 60 Vbeta primers and 13 Jbeta primers. Profiling relied on immunoSEQ multiplex PCR, and the TCRdb table lists in-frame clones only, not all of them. The table includes around 180,000 clones, approximately 84% detected once. Sequencing was carried out using PBMCs. Source of these receptors: a girl aged 5 to 17 in good health and CMV-seropositive.

The rearrangement joins TRBV6-7 to TRBJ2-7; the match to TRBD2 covers 15 bases. TRBV6-7 is known as an ORF, though its function is uncertain. J was trimmed by 4 bases and V by 4 bases; bases with no gene match: 8. The CDR3 spans 17 residues. CDR3 nucleotide sequence: TGTGCCAGCAGTTGCGGACTAGCGGGGGGGCTATTATACGAGCAGTACTTC. Its translation: CASSCGLAGGLLYEQYF.

The chain employs TRBV30 and TRBJ1-5; D is uncertain. The CDR3 totals 15 residues. Germline-derived CDR1 and CDR2 are GTSNPN and SVGIG (reference sequence). V lost 2 bases and J 2 bases, leaving 13 bases between the germline ends. In DNA, the CDR3 is TGTGCCTGGAGTTCGAAAGCGACGGGCAATCAGCCCCAGCATTTT. Encoded protein: CAWSSKATGNQPQHF. Complete variable domain (other parts from reference TRBV30 and TRBJ1-5): SQTIHQWPATLVQPVGSPLSLECTVEGTSNPNLYWYRQAAGRGLQLLFYSVGIGQISSEVPQNLSASRPQDRQFILSSKKLLLSDSGFYLCAWSSKATGNQPQHFGDGTRLSIL.

This clone was observed a single time. The chain combines TRBV6-5 with TRBJ2-5; the D gene is possibly TRBD1 (5 bases). Matching the DNA end better, TRBJ2-7 makes the J call doubtful. The CDR3 covers 15 residues. Germline values: CDR1 MNHEY, CDR2 SVGAGI. The CDR3 sequence is CASSYSAGMAYEQYF. The CDR3, as DNA: TGTGCCAGCAGTTACTCGGCAGGGATGGCCTACGAGCAGTACTTC.

The chain links TRBV7-9 to TRBJ2-1, with D perhaps matching TRBD1 (5 bases). This CDR3 has 14 amino acids. Trimming left V 4 bases short and J 1 base short, with 8 bases between. The V gene's germline CDR1 is SEHNR and CDR2 FQNEAQ (reference sequence). In DNA form, the CDR3 reads TGTGCCAGCAGCTCCCAGGGATCCTACAATGAGCAGTTCTTC. Protein sequence: CASSSQGSYNEQFF.

This clone is a singleton in its sample. The chain combines TRBV11-3 with TRBJ1-2; D not resolved. Germline assignment: CDR1 SGHNT and CDR2 YENEEA. Trimming cost V 0 bases and J 1 base, with 6 bases left between them. The CDR3 is 14 residues long. CDR3 amino acids: CASSLERGNYGYTF. The CDR3 bases are TGTGCCAGCAGCTTAGAGCGGGGTAACTATGGCTACACCTTC.

The chain employs TRBV15 and TRBJ2-7, with no clear D. Germline-derived CDR1 and CDR2 are LNHNV and YYDKDF (reference sequence). The CDR3 length is 14 residues. Trimming removed 4 bases from V and 3 bases from J, with 13 bases in between. Here the CDR3 DNA reads TGTGCCACCAGCATCCCAGGAATACTCTACGAGCAGTACTTC. It specifies CATSIPGILYEQYF.

The chain joins TRBV5-1 to TRBJ2-6; the D gene is possibly TRBD1 (5 bases). This CDR3 has 16 residues. Germline CDR1 SGHRS, CDR2 YFSETQ. V gave up 0 bases and J gave up 1 base, with 8 bases separating them. CDR3 residues: CASSLDYRSGANVLTF. CDR3 nucleotides: TGCGCCAGCAGCTTGGATTACAGGTCTGGGGCCAACGTCCTGACTTTC.

In its sample, this clone was seen once. The chain recombines TRBV6-1 with TRBJ1-2; tentatively, D is TRBD1 (6 bases). The CDR3 is 13 residues long. Germline assignment: CDR1 MNHNS and CDR2 SASEGT. With 4 bases removed from V and 3 bases from J, the gap between germline ends came to 9 bases. The CDR3 coding sequence is TGTGCCAGCAGTGCGTACAGGGACTATGGCTACACCTTC. Translating gives CASSAYRDYGYTF.

About this clone itself: Other DNA sequences in the sample encode the same CDR3. This chain uses TRBV9 with TRBJ2-7; 7 bases map to TRBD2. The V gene's germline CDR1 is SGDLS and CDR2 YYNGEE. Trimming took 0 bases from V and 7 from J; bases not matched to a gene: 1. This CDR3 has 12 amino acids. The CDR3 reads CASSVGEGEQYF. CDR3 coding DNA: TGTGCCAGCAGCGTAGGGGAGGGAGAGCAGTACTTC.

V gene TRBV18 combines with J gene TRBJ1-2; TRBD1 matches 8 bases. Germline CDR1 reads KGHSH; CDR2 reads LQKENI. V lost 3 bases and J lost 5; bases outside the gene matches: 5. This CDR3 spans 14 amino acids. CDR3 sequence (DNA): TGTGCCAGCTCACCGACAGGGGTTGTGTATGGCTACACCTTC. Its protein product is CASSPTGVVYGYTF.

This chain connects TRBV15 to TRBJ1-2; maybe TRBD1 (6 bases). Trimming shortened V by 1 base and J by 6 bases, and 21 bases separated the two germline ends. The CDR3 runs 17 residues. From germline, CDR1 is LNHNV and CDR2 YYDKDF (reference sequence). As DNA, the CDR3 is TGTGCCACCAGCAGAGCCCGGACAGACGTTCAGGTCAATGGCTACACCTTC. Its protein is CATSRARTDVQVNGYTF.

The chain links TRBV9 to TRBJ2-7; TRBD2 matches 8 bases. CDR1 SGDLS and CDR2 YYNGEE come from the germline V gene. With 4 bases clipped from V and 1 base from J, the junction kept 10 bases outside the gene matches. The CDR3 extends over 16 amino acids. CDR3 region: CASSISGGDPSYEQYF. CDR3 in DNA: TGTGCCAGCAGCATCTCGGGGGGGGACCCTTCCTACGAGCAGTACTTC.

The chain couples TRBV5-6 to TRBJ1-1; TRBD1 might be the D (5 bases). V was pared by 3 bases and J by 11 bases, with 14 bases between. The CDR3 is 12 amino acids. CDR1 and CDR2 from the germline V gene are SGHDT and YYEEEE. The CDR3 reads CASSSGTPRAFF. CDR3 in DNA: TGTGCCAGCAGCTCTGGGACTCCGAGGGCTTTCTTT.

The chain combines TRBV29-1 with TRBJ1-1; unclear D gene. This CDR3 comprises 13 residues. CDR1 and CDR2 from the germline V gene are SQVTM and ANQGSEA. Trimming cost V 5 bases and J 1 base, with 11 bases left between them. As DNA, the CDR3 is TGCAGCGTTTATCACAGTACGAACACTGAAGCTTTCTTT. Translated, it gives CSVYHSTNTEAFF.

The chain recombines TRBV19 with TRBJ2-7; 7 bases match TRBD1. Germline CDR1 reads LNHDA; CDR2 reads SQIVND (reference sequence). The CDR3 contains 15 residues. The ends lost 5 bases at V and 3 bases at J; junction bases unmatched: 10. This chain's CDR3 is CASSESGTEFYEQYF. Written as DNA, the CDR3 is TGTGCCAGTAGTGAATCCGGGACAGAATTCTACGAGCAGTACTTC.

The CDR3 sequence: CASSLSARGDEQFF. CDR3 nucleotide sequence: TGTGCCAGCAGTTTATCCGCCAGGGGGGACGAGCAGTTCTTC. The chain has TRBV27 and TRBJ2-1; D is possibly TRBD1 (7 bases). V dropped 0 bases and J dropped 10 bases, with 13 bases sitting between them. Germline-derived CDR1 and CDR2 are MNHEY and SMNVEV (reference sequence). This CDR3 spans 14 amino acids.

The chain has TRBV6-1 and TRBJ1-4; weak D call: TRBD1 (5 bases). There are 16 residues in the CDR3. Trimming shortened V by 0 bases and J by 8 bases, and 16 bases separated the two germline ends. Germline CDR1 MNHNS, CDR2 SASEGT. The chain's CDR3 is CASSEARGFQAEKLFF. In nucleotides, the CDR3 is TGTGCCAGCAGTGAAGCGCGGGGCTTCCAGGCCGAAAAACTGTTTTTT.

The rearrangement joins TRBV4-1 to TRBJ2-1; TRBD1 is a possible D gene (5 bases). V dropped 0 bases and J dropped 7 bases, with 7 bases sitting between them. The CDR3 spans 13 residues. Germline V gene lookup returns CDR1 MGHRA and CDR2 YSYEKL. CDR3 sequence: CASSQDRVNEQFF. CDR3 coding DNA: TGCGCCAGCAGCCAAGACAGGGTGAATGAGCAGTTCTTC.

The chain carries TRBV29-1 and TRBJ1-1; 9 bases are a match to TRBD1. The V gene's germline CDR1 is SQVTM and CDR2 ANQGSEA. V trimming: 6 bases; J trimming: 2 bases; junction bases outside the gene matches: 4. The CDR3 runs 13 residues. This CDR3 reads CSVRTGDNTEAFF. For the CDR3, the DNA is TGCAGCGTCCGGACAGGGGACAACACTGAAGCTTTCTTT.

This chain joins TRBV4-1 and TRBJ2-4, with D tentatively TRBD2 (6 bases). The CDR3 sequence is 17 residues long. V lost 1 base to trimming and J lost 0 bases, with 13 bases between them. The germline V gene encodes CDR1 MGHRA and CDR2 YSYEKL. The CDR3 coding sequence is TGCGCCAGCAGCCAAGTCGGGGGTGACTTAGCCAAAAACATTCAGTACTTC. Protein: CASSQVGGDLAKNIQYF.

V gene TRBV6-4 combines with J gene TRBJ2-3, with 8 bases fitting TRBD2. There are 14 residues in the CDR3. Trimming removed 5 bases from V and 1 base from J; junction bases left unmatched: 2. Germline V gene data show CDR1 as MRHNA and CDR2 as SNTAGT. CDR3 nucleotides: TGTGCCAGCAGTCCGACTAGCGGCACAGATACGCAGTATTTT. It is translated as CASSPTSGTDTQYF.

The chain has TRBV27 and TRBJ1-1; the match to TRBD1 covers 8 bases. CDR3 length: 15 residues. Germline CDR1 reads MNHEY; CDR2 reads SMNVEV (reference sequence). V trimming: 0 bases; J trimming: 5 bases; junction bases outside the gene matches: 5. The DNA for the CDR3 is TGTGCCAGCAGTTTATCGACCAGGGGGCGGACTGAAGCTTTCTTT. As protein: CASSLSTRGRTEAFF.

V gene TRBV15 combines with J gene TRBJ1-1; possible D gene TRBD1, 6 bases. Per the germline V gene, CDR1 is LNHNV and CDR2 is YYDKDF (reference sequence). The V end lost 9 bases, the J end lost 11 bases, and 25 bases lay between the germline ends. This CDR3 comprises 14 residues. The CDR3 DNA reads as TGTGCCACTTTCCAGGGTGGGGGCGGGGGTGAGGCTTTCTTT. Amino acids: CATFQGGGGGEAFF.

The rearrangement joins TRBV15 to TRBJ1-1, with 11 positions matching TRBD1. Unmatched junction bases numbered 8, after V lost 8 bases and J lost 6 bases. The CDR3 contains 14 residues. The germline CDR1 and CDR2 sequences are LNHNV and YYDKDF (reference sequence). This CDR3 is CATLDRGRAAEAFF. The CDR3 DNA sequence: TGTGCCACCCTGGACAGGGGGCGCGCCGCTGAAGCTTTCTTT.

The rearrangement links TRBV19 to TRBJ1-2, with D maybe TRBD1 (6 bases). Trimming removed 5 bases from V and 6 bases from J, with 19 bases in between. The CDR3 runs 15 residues. Germline CDR1 and CDR2: LNHDA and SQIVND (reference sequence). This CDR3 reads CASSSKTGFADGYTF. For the CDR3, the DNA is TGTGCCAGTAGTTCTAAGACAGGTTTTGCCGATGGCTACACCTTC. The entire variable domain, with the rest obtained from reference TRBV19 and TRBJ1-2, is as follows: DGGITQSPKYLFRKEGQNVTLSCEQNLNHDAMYWYRQDPGQGLRLIYYSQIVNDFQKGDIAEGYSVSREKKESFPLTVTSAQKNPTAFYLCASSSKTGFADGYTFGSGTRLTVV.

This clone was seen a single time. The chain joins TRBV11-3 to TRBJ2-5; D is unclear. Between the trimmed V and J ends, which lost 1 base and 5 bases, there was a span of 11 bases. This CDR3 has 14 residues. CDR1 is SGHNT and CDR2 is YENEEA in the germline V gene. CDR3: CASSLGSQTETQYF. The CDR3 nucleotides are TGTGCCAGCAGCTTAGGGAGCCAGACGGAGACCCAGTACTTC.

Here the CDR3 reads CASSDGGGPWYEQYF. CDR3 bases: TGTGCCAGCAGTGATGGAGGCGGACCCTGGTACGAGCAGTACTTC. This rearrangement joins TRBV25-1 to TRBJ2-7; TRBD2 might be the D (5 bases). Between the trimmed V and J ends, which lost 3 bases and 4 bases, there was a span of 16 bases. Germline V lookup: CDR1 MGHDK, CDR2 SYGVNS. The CDR3 is made up of 15 amino acids.